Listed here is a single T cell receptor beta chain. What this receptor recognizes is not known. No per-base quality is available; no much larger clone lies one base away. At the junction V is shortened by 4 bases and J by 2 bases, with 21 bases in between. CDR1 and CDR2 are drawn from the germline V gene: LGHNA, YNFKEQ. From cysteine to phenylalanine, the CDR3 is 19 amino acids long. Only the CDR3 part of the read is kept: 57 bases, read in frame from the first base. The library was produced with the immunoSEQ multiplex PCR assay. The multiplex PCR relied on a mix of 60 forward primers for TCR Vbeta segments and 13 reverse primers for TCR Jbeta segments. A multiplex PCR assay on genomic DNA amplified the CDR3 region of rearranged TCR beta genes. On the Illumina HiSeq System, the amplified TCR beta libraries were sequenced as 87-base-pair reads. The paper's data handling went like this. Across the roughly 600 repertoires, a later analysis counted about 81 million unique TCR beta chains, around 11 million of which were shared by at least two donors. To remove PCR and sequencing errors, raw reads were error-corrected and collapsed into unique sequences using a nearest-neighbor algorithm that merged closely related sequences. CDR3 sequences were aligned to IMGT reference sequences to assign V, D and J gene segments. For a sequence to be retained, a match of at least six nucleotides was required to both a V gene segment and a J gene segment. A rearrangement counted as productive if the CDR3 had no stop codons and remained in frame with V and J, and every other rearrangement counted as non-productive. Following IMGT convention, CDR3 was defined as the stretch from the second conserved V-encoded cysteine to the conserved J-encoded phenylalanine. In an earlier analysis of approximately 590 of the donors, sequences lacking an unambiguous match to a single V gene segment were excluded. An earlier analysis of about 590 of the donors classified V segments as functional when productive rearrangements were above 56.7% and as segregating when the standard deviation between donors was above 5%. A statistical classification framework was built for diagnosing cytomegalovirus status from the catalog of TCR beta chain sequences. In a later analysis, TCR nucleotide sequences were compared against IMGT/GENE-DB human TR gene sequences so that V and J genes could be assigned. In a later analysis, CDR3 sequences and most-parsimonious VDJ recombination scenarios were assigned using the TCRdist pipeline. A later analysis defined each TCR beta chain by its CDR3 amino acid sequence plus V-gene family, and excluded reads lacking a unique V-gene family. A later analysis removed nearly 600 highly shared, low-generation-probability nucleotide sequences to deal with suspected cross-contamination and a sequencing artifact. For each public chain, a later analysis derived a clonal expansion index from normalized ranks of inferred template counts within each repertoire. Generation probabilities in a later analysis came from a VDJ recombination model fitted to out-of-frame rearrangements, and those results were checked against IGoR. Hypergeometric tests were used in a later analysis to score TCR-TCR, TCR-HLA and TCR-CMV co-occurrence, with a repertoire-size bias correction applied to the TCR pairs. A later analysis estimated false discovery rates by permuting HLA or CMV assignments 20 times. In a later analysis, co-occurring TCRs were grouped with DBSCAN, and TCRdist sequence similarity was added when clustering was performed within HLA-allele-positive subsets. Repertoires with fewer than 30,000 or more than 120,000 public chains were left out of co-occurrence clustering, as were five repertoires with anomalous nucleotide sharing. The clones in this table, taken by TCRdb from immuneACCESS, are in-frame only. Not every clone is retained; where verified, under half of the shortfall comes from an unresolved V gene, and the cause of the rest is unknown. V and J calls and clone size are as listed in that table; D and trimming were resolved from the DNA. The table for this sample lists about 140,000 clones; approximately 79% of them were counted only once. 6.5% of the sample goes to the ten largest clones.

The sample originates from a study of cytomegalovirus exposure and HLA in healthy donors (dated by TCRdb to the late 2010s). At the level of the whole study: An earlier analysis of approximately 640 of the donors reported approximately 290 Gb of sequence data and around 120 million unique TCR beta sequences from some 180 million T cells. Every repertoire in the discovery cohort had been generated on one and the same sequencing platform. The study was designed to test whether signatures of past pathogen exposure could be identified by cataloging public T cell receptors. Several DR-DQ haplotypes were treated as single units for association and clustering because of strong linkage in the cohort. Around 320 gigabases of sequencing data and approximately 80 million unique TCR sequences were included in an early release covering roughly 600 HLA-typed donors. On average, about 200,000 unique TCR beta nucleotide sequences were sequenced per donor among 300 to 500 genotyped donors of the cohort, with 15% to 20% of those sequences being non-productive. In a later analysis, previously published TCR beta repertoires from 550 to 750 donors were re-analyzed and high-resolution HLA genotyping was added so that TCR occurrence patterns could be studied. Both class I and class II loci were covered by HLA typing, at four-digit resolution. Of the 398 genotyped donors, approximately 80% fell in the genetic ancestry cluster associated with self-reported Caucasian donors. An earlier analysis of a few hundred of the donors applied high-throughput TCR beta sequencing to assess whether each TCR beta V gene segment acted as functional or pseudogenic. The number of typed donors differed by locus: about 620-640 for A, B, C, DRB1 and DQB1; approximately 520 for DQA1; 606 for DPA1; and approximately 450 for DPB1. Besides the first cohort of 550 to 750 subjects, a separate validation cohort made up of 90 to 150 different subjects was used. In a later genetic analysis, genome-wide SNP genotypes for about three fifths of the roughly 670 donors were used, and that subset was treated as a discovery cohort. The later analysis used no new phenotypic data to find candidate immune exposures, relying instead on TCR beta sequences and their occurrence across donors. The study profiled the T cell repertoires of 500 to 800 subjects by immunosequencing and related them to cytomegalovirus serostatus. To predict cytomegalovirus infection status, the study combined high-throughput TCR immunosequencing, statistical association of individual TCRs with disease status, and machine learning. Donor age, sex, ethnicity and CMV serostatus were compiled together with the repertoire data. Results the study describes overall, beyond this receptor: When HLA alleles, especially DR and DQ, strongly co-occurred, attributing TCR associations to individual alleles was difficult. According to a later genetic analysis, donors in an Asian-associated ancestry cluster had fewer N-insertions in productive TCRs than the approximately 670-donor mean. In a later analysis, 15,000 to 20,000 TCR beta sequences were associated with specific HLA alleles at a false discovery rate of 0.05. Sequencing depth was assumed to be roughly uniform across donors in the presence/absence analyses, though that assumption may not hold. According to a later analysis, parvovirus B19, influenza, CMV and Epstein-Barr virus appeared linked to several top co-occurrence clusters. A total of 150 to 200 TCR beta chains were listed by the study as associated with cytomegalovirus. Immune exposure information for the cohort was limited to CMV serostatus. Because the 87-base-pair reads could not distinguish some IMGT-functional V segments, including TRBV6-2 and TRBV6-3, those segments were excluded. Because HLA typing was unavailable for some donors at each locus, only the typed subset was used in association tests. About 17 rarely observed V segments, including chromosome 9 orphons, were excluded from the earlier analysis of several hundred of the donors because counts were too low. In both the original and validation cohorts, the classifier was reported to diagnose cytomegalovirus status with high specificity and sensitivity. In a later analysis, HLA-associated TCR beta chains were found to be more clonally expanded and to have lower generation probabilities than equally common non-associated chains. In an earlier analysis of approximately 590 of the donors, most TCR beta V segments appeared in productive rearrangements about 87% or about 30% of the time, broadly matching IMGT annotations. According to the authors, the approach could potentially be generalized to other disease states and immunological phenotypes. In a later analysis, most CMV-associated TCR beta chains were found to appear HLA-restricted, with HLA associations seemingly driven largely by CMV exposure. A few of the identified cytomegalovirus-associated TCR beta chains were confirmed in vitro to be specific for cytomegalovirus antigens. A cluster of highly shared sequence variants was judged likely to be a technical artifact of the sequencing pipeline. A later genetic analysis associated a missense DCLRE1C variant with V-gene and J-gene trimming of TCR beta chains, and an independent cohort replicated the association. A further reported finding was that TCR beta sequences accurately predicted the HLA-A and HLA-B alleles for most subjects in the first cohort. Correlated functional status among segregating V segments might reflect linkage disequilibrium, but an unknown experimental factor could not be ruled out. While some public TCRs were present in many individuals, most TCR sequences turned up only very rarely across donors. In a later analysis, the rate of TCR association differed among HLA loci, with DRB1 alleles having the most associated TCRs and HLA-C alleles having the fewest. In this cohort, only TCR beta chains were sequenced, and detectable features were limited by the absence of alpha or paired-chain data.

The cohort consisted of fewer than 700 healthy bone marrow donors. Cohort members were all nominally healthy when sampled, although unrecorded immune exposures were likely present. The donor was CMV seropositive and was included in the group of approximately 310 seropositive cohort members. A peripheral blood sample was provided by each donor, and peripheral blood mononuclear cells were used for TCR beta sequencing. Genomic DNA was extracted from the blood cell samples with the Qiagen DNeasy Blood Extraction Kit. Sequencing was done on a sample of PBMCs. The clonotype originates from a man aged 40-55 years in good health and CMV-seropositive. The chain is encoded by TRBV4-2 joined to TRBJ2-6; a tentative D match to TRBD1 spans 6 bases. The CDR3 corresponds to CASSLTQGQSSAGANVLTF. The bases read TGTGCCAGCAGCCTCACACAGGGCCAGTCGAGTGCTGGGGCCAACGTCCTGACTTTC.